This TCR beta chain was obtained from a study of response to subunit inactivated influenza vaccine. Study results and caveats: The study's authors posited that every seasonal influenza vaccination enlists few new T cells.

The V end was cut by 5 bases, the J end by 0 bases, with 11 bases between. CDR1 is LNHNV and CDR2 is YYDKDF in the germline V gene (reference sequence). The CDR3 totals 15 residues. This clonotype turned up a few times. Its specificity is unknown. TCRdb independently ran MiXCR on the RT-PCR reads; one entry per CDR3 protein. This sample carries approximately 230,000 distinct CDR3 sequences, less than 15% of them seen once, and the ten largest clones take about 7.8%. This material consisted of non-naive T cells sorted from PBMCs, taken 14 days before vaccination. This TCR came from a man aged 45-65 years who received an inactivated influenza vaccine. V is TRBV15 and J is TRBJ1-3; tentatively, D is TRBD1 (6 bases). The CDR3 protein is CATSGRTASGNTIYF. Here the CDR3 DNA reads TGTGCCACCAGCGGAAGGACAGCCTCTGGAAACACCATATATTTT.